This TCR beta chain was identified during a study of blood T cell repertoires in COVID-19. Study context: Some COVID-19 samples were acute and others convalescent; all came from the United States, Italy and Spain. T cells, B-cell-depleted T cells, or PBMCs provided the cDNA or gDNA that served as material.

V shed 8 bases and J shed 3 bases, with 16 bases lying between them. The CDR3 totals 14 residues. Germline-derived CDR1 and CDR2 are MDHEN and SYDVKM. Authors' methods: Nucleated cell counts were estimated from reference gene primer amplification. TCRdb keeps only in-frame clones here, not all; method: immunoSEQ multiplex PCR. That table gives V, J and clone size, and the DNA gave D and trimming. Among 130,000 to 150,000 clones listed, 80% to 90% were seen once. Sequenced material: peripheral blood. V and J are TRBV28 and TRBJ1-1; perhaps TRBD1 as D (5 bases). This TCR came from a woman between 45 and 60 years old with acute or convalescent COVID-19. CDR3 protein: CASWRGGTDTEAFF. CDR3 nucleotide sequence: TGTGCCAGCTGGCGGGGGGGGACGGACACTGAAGCTTTCTTT.